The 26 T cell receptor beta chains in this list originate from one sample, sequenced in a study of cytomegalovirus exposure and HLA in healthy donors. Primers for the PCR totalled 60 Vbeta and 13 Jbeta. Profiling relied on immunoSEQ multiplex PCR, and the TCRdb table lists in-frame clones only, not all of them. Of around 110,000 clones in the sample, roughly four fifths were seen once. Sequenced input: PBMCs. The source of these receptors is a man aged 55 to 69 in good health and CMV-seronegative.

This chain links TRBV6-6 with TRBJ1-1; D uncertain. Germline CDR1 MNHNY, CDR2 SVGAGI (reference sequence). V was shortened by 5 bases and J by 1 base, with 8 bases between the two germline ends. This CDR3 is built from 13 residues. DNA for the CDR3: TGTGCCAGCAGTCACAGAGAGAACACTGAAGCTTTCTTT. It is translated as CASSHRENTEAFF.

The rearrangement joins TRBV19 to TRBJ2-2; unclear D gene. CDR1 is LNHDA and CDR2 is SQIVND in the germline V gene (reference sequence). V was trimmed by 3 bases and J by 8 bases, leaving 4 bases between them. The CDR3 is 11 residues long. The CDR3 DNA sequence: TGTGCCAGTAGTATCATTGGGGAGCTGTTTTTT. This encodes CASSIIGELFF.

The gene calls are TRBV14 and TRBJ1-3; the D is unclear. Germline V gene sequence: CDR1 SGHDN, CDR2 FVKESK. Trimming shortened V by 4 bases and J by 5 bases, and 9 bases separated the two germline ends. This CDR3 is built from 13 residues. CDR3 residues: CASSPQYRNTIYF. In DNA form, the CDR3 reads TGTGCCAGCAGCCCCCAGTACCGAAACACCATATATTTT.

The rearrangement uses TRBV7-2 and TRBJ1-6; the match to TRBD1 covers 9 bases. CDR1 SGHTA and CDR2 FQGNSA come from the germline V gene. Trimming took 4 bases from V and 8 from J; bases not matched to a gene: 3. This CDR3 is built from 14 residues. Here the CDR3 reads CASSSGTGYSPLHF. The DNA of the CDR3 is TGTGCCAGCAGCTCGGGGACAGGGTATTCACCCCTCCACTTT.

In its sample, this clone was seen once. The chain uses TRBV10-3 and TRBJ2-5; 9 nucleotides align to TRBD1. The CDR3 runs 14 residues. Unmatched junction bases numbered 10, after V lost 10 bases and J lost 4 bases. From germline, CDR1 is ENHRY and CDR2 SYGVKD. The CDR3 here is CATARTGGRETQYF. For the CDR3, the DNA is TGTGCCACCGCACGAACAGGGGGCCGAGAGACCCAGTACTTC.

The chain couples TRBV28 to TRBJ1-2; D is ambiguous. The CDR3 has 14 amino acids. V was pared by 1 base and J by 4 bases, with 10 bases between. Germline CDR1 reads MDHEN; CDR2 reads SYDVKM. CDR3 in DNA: TGTGCCAGCAGTTTATTAGGAGCCTTCTATGGCTACACCTTC. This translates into CASSLLGAFYGYTF.

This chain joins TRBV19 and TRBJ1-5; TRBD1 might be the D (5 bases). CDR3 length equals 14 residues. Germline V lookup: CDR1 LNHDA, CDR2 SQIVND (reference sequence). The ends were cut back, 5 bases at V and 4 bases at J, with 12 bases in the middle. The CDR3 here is CASSPDRRNQPQHF. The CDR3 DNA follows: TGTGCCAGTAGTCCCGACAGACGGAATCAGCCCCAGCATTTT.

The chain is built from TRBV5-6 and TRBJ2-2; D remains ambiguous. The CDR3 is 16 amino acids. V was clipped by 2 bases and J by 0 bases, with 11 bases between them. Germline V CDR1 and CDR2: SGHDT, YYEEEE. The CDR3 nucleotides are TGTGCCAGCAGCTTATTTCTACAGACGAACACCGGGGAGCTGTTTTTT. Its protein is CASSLFLQTNTGELFF.

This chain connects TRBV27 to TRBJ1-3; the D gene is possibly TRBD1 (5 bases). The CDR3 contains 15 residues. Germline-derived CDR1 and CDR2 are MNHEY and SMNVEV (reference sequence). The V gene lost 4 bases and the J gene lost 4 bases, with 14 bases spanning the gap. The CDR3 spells CASSSWGARGNTIYF. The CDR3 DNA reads TGTGCCAGCAGTTCTTGGGGCGCCCGGGGAAACACCATATATTTT.

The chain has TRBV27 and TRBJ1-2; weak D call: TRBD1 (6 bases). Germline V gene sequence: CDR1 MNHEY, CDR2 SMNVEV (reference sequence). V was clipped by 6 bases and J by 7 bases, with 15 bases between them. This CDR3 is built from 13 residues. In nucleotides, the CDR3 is TGTGCCAGCAGACGGACAGATGTGGGTGGCTACACCTTC. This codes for CASRRTDVGGYTF.

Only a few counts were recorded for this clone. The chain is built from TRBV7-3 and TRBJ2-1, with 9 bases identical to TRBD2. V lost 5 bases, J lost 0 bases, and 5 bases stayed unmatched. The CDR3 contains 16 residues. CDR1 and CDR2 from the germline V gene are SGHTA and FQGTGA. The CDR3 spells CASSPRLAASYNEQFF. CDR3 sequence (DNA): TGTGCCAGCAGCCCAAGACTAGCGGCCTCCTACAATGAGCAGTTCTTC.

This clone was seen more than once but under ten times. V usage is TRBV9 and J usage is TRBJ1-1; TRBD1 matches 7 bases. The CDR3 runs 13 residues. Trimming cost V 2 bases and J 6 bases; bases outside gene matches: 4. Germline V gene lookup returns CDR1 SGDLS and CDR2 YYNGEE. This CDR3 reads CASSVPGGAEAFF. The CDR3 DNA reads TGTGCCAGCAGCGTCCCAGGGGGTGCTGAAGCTTTCTTT. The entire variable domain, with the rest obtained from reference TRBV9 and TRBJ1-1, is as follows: DSGVTQTPKHLITATGQRVTLRCSPRSGDLSVYWYQQSLDQGLQFLIQYYNGEERAKGNILERFSAQQFPDLHSELNLSSLELGDSALYFCASSVPGGAEAFFGQGTRLTVV.

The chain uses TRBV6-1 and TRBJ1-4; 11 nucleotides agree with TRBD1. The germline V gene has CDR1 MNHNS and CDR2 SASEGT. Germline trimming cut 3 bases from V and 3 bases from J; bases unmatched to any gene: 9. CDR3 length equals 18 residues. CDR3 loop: CASSDGGDRGRSNEKLFF. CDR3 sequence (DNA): TGTGCCAGCAGTGATGGGGGGGACAGGGGGAGATCTAATGAAAAACTGTTTTTT.

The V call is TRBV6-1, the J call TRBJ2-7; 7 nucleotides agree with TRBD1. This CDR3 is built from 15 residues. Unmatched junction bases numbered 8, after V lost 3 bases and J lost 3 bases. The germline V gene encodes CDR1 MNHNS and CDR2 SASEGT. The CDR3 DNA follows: TGTGCCAGCAGTGAGATGACAGGGTTACACTACGAGCAGTACGTC. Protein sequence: CASSEMTGLHYEQYV.

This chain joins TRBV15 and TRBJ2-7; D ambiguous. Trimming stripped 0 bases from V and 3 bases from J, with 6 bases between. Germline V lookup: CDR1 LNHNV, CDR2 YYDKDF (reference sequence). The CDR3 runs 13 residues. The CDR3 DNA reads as TGTGCCACCAGCAGAGATATTTACTACGAGCAGTACTTC. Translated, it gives CATSRDIYYEQYF.

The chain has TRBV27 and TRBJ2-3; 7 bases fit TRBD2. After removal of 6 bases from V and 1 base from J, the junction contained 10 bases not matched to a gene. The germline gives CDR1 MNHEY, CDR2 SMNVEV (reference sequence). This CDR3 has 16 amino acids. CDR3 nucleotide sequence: TGTGCCAGCAGCCAGAAGTGGGGGGGAGGCACAGATACGCAGTATTTT. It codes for CASSQKWGGGTDTQYF.

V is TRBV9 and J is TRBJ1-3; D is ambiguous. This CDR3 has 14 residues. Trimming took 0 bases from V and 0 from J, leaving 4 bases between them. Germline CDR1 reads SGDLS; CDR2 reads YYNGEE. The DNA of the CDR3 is TGTGCCAGCAGCGTAGAGCACTCTGGAAACACCATATATTTT. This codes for CASSVEHSGNTIYF.

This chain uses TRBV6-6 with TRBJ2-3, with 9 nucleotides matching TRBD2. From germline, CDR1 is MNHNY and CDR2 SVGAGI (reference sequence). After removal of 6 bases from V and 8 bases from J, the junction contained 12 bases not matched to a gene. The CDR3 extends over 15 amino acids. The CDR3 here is CASSPPGGGAGTQYF. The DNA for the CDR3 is TGTGCCAGCAGCCCCCCCGGCGGGGGGGCCGGTACGCAGTATTTT.

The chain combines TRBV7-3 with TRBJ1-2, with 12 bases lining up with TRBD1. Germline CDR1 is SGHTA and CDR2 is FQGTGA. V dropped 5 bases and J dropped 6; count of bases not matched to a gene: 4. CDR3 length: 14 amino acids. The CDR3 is CASSEGTGGDGYTF. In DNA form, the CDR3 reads TGTGCCAGCAGCGAAGGGACAGGGGGCGATGGCTACACCTTC.

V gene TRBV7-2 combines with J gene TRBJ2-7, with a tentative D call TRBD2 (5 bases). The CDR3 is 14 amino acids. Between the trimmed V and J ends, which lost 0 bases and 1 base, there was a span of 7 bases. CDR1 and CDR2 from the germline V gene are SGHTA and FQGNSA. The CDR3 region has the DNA TGTGCCAGCAGCTTAGCAGGCGGGTCCTACGAGCAGTACTTC. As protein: CASSLAGGSYEQYF.

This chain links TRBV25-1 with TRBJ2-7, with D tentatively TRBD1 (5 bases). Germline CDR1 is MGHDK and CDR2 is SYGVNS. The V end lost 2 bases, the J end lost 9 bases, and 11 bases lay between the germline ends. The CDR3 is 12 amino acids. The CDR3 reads CASSEVTGRQYF. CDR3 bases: TGTGCCAGCAGTGAAGTAACAGGAAGGCAGTACTTC.

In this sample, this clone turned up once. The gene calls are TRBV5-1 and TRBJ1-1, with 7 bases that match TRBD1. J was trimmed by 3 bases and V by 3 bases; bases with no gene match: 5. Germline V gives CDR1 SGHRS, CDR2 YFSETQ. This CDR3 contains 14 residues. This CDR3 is CASSSTGADTEAFF. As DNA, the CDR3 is TGCGCCAGCAGCTCTACAGGGGCCGACACTGAAGCTTTCTTT.

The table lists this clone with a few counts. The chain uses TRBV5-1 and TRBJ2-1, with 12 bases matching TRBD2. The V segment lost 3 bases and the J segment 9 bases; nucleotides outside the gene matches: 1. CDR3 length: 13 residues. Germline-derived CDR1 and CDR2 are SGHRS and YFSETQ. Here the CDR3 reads CASSSLAGGEQFF. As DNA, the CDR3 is TGCGCCAGCAGCTCACTAGCGGGAGGTGAGCAGTTCTTC.

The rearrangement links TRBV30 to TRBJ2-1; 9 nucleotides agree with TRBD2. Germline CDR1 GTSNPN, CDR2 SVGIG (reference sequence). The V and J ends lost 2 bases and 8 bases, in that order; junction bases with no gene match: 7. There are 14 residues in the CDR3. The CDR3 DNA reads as TGTGCCTGGAGTTTGGCGGGGGGGCGGTATGAGCAGTTCTTC. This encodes CAWSLAGGRYEQFF.

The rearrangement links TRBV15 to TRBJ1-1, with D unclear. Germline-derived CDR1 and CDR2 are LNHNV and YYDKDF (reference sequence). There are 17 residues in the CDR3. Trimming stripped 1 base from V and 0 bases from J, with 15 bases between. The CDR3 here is CATSRGNLGVMNTEAFF. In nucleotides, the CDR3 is TGTGCCACCAGCAGAGGCAACCTCGGAGTCATGAACACTGAAGCTTTCTTT.

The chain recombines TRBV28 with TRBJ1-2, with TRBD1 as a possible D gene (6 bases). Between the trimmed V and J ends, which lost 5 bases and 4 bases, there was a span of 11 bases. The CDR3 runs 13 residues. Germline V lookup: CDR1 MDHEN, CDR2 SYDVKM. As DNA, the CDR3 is TGTGCCAGCAGTCCCGCGGACAGCTATGGCTACACCTTC. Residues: CASSPADSYGYTF.